This T cell receptor (beta chain) came from a study of blood T cell repertoires in COVID-19. Study-level background: Both acute and convalescent COVID-19 samples were obtained from the United States, Italy and Spain.

This CDR3 is built from 16 residues. Germline CDR1 is MDHEN and CDR2 is SYDVKM. V lost 5 bases, J lost 1 base, and 17 bases lay in between. Per the original methods: How many nucleated cells were present was estimated from reference gene primer amplification. Using immunoSEQ multiplex PCR, the repertoire was profiled, and TCRdb retains in-frame clones only, with some absent. V and J calls plus clone size are reproduced from that table; the DNA served to infer D and trimming. Among approximately 88,000 clones listed, 70% to 80% were seen once. This sequence was found in a human donor in a cohort sampled during active COVID-19. The sequenced sample consisted of peripheral blood. The J gene is TRBJ1-2, the V gene TRBV28, with a tentative D call TRBD1 (6 bases). The CDR3 region is CASSPGTLKNNYGYTF. The CDR3 DNA reads TGTGCCAGCAGTCCCGGGACACTTAAAAATAACTATGGCTACACCTTC.